This TCR beta chain was retrieved from a study of T cell repertoires in cytomegalovirus infection (dated 2019 in TCRdb). In the study overall: Donor HLA type was relevant to the analysis, because carriage of CMV infection together with the matching HLA type was indicated by public TCR beta signatures. General findings and caveats noted by the study authors: The ex vivo response was dominated by HLA-C-restricted CMV-specific TCR beta clonotypes, which also provided the single most frequent clonotype in two of eight donors. Carriers of CMV infection plus the relevant HLA type were discriminated by the cumulative frequency of public TCR beta family members in the study cohort and in an independent approximately 360-donor cohort.

This clonotype came up many times. It has no known antigen specificity. Base qualities are not provided; no much larger clone lies one nucleotide away. The instrument given in TCRdb is Illumina HiSeq 1500. The public reads were reprocessed in TCRdb via fastp at Q25 and MiXCR, keeping in-frame beta chains. For every CDR3 protein sequence, its rows merge into one entry that carries the most common genes and DNA. This sample has a few hundred thousand distinct CDR3 sequences in its table, and around 15% of those were observed once. Jointly, the top ten make up 8.8% of the sample. The cysteine opens and the phenylalanine closes a CDR3 of 15 amino acids. Just CDR3 DNA is preserved here, 45 bases in frame from base 1. The V end gives up 6 bases and the J end 8 bases, leaving 10 bases in the junction not matched to a gene.

The chain is made from TRBV12-3 or TRBV12-4 and TRBJ1-2, with 12 junctional bases fitting TRBD1. Sequencing used PBMCs. The clonotype originates from a human donor in good health (CMV status not recorded). Some clones in this sample may be carry-over from other donors' samples. In nucleotide form, the sequence is TGTGCCAGCAGACTGGGACAGGGGGCGATTCAGGGCTACACCTTC. Its product reads: CASRLGQGAIQGYTF.